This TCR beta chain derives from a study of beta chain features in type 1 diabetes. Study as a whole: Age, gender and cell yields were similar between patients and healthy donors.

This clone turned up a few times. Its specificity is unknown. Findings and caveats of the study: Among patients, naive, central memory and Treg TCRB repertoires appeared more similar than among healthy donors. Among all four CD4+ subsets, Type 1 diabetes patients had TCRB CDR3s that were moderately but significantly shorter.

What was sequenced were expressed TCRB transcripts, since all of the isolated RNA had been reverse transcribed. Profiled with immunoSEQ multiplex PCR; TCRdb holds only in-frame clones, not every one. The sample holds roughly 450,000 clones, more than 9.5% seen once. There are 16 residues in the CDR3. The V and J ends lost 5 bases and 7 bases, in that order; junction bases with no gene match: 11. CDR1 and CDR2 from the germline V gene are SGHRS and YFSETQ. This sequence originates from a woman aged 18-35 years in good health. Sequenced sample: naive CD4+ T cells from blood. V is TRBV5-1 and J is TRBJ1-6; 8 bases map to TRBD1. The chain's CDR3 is CASRNSTGAKNSPLHF. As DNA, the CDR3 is TGCGCCAGCAGAAATTCGACAGGGGCTAAGAATTCACCCCTCCACTTT.